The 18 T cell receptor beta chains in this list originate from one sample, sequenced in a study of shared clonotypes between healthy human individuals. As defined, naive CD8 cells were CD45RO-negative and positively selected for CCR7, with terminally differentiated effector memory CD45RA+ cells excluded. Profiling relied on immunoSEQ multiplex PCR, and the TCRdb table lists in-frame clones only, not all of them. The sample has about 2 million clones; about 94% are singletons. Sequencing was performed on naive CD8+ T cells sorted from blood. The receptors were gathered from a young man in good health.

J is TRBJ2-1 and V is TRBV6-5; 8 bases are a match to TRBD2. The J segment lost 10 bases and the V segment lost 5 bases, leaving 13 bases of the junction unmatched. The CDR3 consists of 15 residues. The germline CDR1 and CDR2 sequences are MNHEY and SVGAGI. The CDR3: CASSPYREGRWEQFF. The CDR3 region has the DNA TGTGCCAGCAGTCCGTATCGGGAGGGCCGTTGGGAGCAGTTCTTC.

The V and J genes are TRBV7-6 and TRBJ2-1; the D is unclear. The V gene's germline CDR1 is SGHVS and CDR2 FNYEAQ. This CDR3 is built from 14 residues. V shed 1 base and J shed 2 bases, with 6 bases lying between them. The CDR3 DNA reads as TGTGCCAGCAGCTTAGTTCCAGCCTACAATGAGCAGTTCTTC. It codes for CASSLVPAYNEQFF.

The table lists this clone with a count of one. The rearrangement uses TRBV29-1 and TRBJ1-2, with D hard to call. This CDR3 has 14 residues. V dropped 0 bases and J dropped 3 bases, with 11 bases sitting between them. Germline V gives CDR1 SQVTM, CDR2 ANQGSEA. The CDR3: CSVEDSQDYYGYTF. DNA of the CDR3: TGCAGCGTTGAAGATAGCCAGGATTACTATGGCTACACCTTC.

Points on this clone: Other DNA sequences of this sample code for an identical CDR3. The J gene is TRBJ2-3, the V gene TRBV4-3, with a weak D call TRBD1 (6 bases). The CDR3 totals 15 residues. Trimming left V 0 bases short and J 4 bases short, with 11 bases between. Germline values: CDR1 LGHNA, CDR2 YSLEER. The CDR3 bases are TGCGCCAGCAGCCAAGATTCGGCAGGGGCAGATACGCAGTATTTT. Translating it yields CASSQDSAGADTQYF.

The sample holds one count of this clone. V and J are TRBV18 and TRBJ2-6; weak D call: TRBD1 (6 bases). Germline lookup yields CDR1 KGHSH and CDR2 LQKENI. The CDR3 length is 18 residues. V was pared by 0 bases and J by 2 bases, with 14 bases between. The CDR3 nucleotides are TGTGCCAGCTCACCACCACCAGGGGTCTTTCCTGGGGCCAACGTCCTGACTTTC. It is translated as CASSPPPGVFPGANVLTF. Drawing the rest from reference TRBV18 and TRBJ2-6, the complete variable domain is NAGVMQNPRHLVRRRGQEARLRCSPMKGHSHVYWYRQLPEEGLKFMVYLQKENIIDESGMPKERFSAEFPKEGPSILRIQQVVRGDSAAYFCASSPPPGVFPGANVLTFGAGSRLTVL.

CDR3 protein: CASSVHGEANTEAFF. The CDR3 DNA reads TGCGCCAGCAGCGTCCATGGGGAAGCGAACACTGAAGCTTTCTTT. The chain carries TRBV5-1 and TRBJ1-1; D unclear. This CDR3 region has 15 residues. V was clipped by 4 bases and J by 1 base, with 14 bases between them. CDR1 is SGHRS, CDR2 YFSETQ, per germline.

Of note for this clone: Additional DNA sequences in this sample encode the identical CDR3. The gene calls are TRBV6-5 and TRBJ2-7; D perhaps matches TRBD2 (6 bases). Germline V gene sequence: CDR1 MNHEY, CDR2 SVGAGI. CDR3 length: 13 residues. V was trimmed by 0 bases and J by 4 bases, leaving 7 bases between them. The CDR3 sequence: CASSYSEGYEQYF. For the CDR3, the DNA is TGTGCCAGCAGTTACTCGGAGGGGTACGAGCAGTACTTC.

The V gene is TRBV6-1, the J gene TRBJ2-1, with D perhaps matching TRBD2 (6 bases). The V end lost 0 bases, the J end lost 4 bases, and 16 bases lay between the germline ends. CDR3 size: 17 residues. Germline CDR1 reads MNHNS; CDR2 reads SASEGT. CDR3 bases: TGTGCCAGCAGTGAAGCGGTAGGGTGGGAGGTGTACAATGAGCAGTTCTTC. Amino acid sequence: CASSEAVGWEVYNEQFF.

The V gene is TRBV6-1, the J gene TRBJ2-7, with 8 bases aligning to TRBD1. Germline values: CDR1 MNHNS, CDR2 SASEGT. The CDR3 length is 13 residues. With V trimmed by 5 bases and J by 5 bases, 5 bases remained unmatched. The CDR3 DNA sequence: TGTGCCAGCAGTAAGACAGGGGCGGACGAGCAGTACTTC. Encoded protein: CASSKTGADEQYF.

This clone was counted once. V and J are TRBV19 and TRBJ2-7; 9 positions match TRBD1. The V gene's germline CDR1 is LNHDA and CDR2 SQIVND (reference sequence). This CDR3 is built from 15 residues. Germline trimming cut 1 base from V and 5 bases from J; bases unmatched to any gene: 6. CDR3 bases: TGTGCCAGTAGTATAGCCACCACAGGGGGCGACGAGCAGTACTTC. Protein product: CASSIATTGGDEQYF.

For the CDR3, the DNA is TGTGCCAGCAGTGAAACAGGTCTGAACACCGGGGAGCTGTTTTTT. Translating it yields CASSETGLNTGELFF. This rearrangement joins TRBV6-4 to TRBJ2-2; TRBD1 is a possible D gene (5 bases). Trimming removed 3 bases from V and 1 base from J, with 9 bases in between. CDR1 is MRHNA, CDR2 SNTAGT, per germline. The CDR3 totals 15 residues.

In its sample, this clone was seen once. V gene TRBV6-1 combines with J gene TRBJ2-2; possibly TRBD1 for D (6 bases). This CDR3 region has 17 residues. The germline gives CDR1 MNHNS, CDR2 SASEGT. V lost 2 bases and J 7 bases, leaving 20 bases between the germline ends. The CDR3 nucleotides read TGTGCCAGCAGTGAACTCCGAACAGGGACCTTCGACGGGGAGCTGTTTTTT. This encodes CASSELRTGTFDGELFF.

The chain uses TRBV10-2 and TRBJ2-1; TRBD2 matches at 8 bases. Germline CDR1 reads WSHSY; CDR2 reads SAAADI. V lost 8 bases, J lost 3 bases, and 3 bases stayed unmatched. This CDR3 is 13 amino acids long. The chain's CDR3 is CASGRGGYNEQFF. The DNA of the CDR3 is TGCGCCAGCGGACGGGGGGGCTACAATGAGCAGTTCTTC.

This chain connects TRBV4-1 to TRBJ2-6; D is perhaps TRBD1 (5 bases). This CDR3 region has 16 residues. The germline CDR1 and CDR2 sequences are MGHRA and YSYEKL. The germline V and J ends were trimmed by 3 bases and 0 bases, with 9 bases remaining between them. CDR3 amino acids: CASSHVTGSGANVLTF. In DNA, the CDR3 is TGCGCCAGCAGCCACGTCACAGGCTCTGGGGCCAACGTCCTGACTTTC.

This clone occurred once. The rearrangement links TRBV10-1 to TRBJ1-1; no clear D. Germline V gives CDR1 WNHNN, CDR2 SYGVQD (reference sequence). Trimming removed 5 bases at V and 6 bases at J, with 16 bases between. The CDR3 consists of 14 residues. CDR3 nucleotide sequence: TGCGCCAGCAGTAAATATCCGGACCGTTCTGAAGCTTTCTTT. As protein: CASSKYPDRSEAFF.

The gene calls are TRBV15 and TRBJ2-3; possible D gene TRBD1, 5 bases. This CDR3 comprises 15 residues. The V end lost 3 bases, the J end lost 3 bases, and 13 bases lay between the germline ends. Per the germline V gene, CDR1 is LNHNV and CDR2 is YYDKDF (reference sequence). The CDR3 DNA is TGTGCCACCAGCAGTATACAGGATGGAACAGATACGCAGTATTTT. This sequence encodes CATSSIQDGTDTQYF.

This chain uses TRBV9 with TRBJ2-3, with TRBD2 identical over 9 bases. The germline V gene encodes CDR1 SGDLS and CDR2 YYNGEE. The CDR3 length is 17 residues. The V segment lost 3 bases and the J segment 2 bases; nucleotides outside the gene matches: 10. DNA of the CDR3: TGTGCCAGCAGCGGAACAGCGGGGGGCGGAAACACAGATACGCAGTATTTT. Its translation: CASSGTAGGGNTDTQYF.

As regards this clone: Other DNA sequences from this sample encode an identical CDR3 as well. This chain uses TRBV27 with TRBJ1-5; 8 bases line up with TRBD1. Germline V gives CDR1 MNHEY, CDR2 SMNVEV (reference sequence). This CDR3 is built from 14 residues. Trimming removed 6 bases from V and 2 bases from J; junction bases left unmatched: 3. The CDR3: CASSTTGGNQPQHF. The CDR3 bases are TGTGCCAGCAGCACGACAGGGGGCAATCAGCCCCAGCATTTT.